The 29 T cell receptor beta chains below all came from one sample that was sequenced in a study of post-analysis software for immune sequencing data. Their specific antigens are unknown. Regarding the study as a whole: TRBV5-6, TRBV5-1 and TRBV20-1 belonged to a set of five TRBV segments that were more frequent in patients than controls.

The TCR beta cDNA libraries carried unique molecular identifiers. One entry per CDR3 protein results from TCRdb running MiXCR on the PCR reads. This table holds hundreds of thousands of distinct CDR3 sequences, approximately 60% found once. The sequenced sample was blood. Receptor source: a girl aged 2-10 years with multiple sclerosis.

The DNA for the CDR3 is TGTGCCAGCAGTTTGGACAGAACCCGCACTGAAGCTTTCTTT. Translation gives CASSLDRTRTEAFF. The chain combines TRBV12-3 or TRBV12-4 with TRBJ1-1; the D gene is possibly TRBD1 (6 bases). Between the trimmed V and J ends, which lost 3 bases and 4 bases, there was a span of 12 bases. The CDR3 is 14 residues long.

The CDR3, as DNA: TGCAGTGCTAGAGGCTTGGACATAGGGGGTGATGAGCAGTTCTTC. Residues: CSARGLDIGGDEQFF. The V call is TRBV20-1, the J call TRBJ2-1, with D perhaps matching TRBD1 (6 bases). This CDR3 has 15 residues. Germline V gene lookup returns CDR1 DFQATT and CDR2 SNEGSKA (reference sequence). V lost 1 base and J 8 bases, leaving 18 bases between the germline ends.

The chain joins TRBV2 to TRBJ2-1; D is uncertain. Germline V CDR1 and CDR2: SNHLY, FYNNEI. CDR3 length equals 14 residues. Trimming took 3 bases from V and 8 from J, leaving 14 bases between them. CDR3 in amino acids: CASSEPARKHEQFF. In nucleotides, the CDR3 is TGTGCCAGCAGTGAGCCAGCAAGGAAGCATGAGCAGTTCTTC. Full variable domain (remainder filled in from reference TRBV2 and TRBJ2-1): EPEVTQTPSHQVTQMGQEVILRCVPISNHLYFYWYRQILGQKVEFLVSFYNNEISEKSEIFDDQFSVERPDGSNFTLKIRSTKLEDSAMYFCASSEPARKHEQFFGPGTRLTVL.

The CDR3 here is CASSLEVASYEQYF. Written as DNA, the CDR3 is TGTGCCAGCAGCTTAGAGGTAGCCTCCTACGAGCAGTACTTC. The V and J genes are TRBV7-9 and TRBJ2-7; D uncertain. Germline V gene sequence: CDR1 SEHNR, CDR2 FQNEAQ (reference sequence). The CDR3 loop spans 14 amino acids. The V end lost 1 base, the J end lost 0 bases, and 7 bases lay between the germline ends.

This clonotype appeared a few times. V is TRBV4-1 and J is TRBJ2-7; maybe TRBD2 (7 bases). The germline CDR1 and CDR2 sequences are MGHRA and YSYEKL. The V end lost 4 bases, the J end lost 4 bases, and 20 bases lay between the germline ends. The CDR3 contains 16 residues. The CDR3, as DNA: TGCGCCAGCAGCCTAGCTGGGGGGGCGGCTGGATACGAGCAGTACTTC. Translated: CASSLAGGAAGYEQYF.

With respect to this clonotype: At one boundary the junction diverges from the germline segment, which might be a read error. V and J are TRBV20-1 and TRBJ2-5; D perhaps matches TRBD2 (5 bases). Germline V CDR1 and CDR2: DFQATT, SNEGSKA (reference sequence). The CDR3 runs to 12 residues. In DNA form, the CDR3 reads TGCAGTGCAAGAGCGGCCTCAGAGACCCAGTACTTC. Its protein is CSARAASETQYF.

The chain joins TRBV5-1 to TRBJ2-2, with a weak D call TRBD1 (5 bases). With 1 base removed from V and 1 base from J, the gap between germline ends came to 8 bases. CDR1 and CDR2 (germline): SGHRS, YFSETQ. The CDR3 contains 15 residues. The CDR3 region is CASSLSTVNTGELFF. For the CDR3, the DNA is TGCGCCAGCAGCTTGTCGACAGTGAACACCGGGGAGCTGTTTTTT.

The chain combines TRBV18 with TRBJ1-1; D gene ambiguous. Per the germline V gene, CDR1 is KGHSH and CDR2 is LQKENI. The V and J ends lost 4 bases and 1 base respectively, with 10 bases between them. The CDR3 is 14 amino acids. Here the CDR3 DNA reads TGTGCCAGCTCACATGTAACCCCGAACACTGAAGCTTTCTTT. This sequence encodes CASSHVTPNTEAFF.

This clonotype has more than one count but fewer than ten. The rearrangement joins TRBV20-1 to TRBJ2-1; 10 nucleotides agree with TRBD2. From germline, CDR1 is DFQATT and CDR2 SNEGSKA (reference sequence). The CDR3 totals 17 residues. The junction had 17 bases not matched to a gene; V was cut back by 5 bases and J by 7 bases. CDR3 coding DNA: TGCAGTGCTCGCCTACCGATAGCGGGAGGTTTGAGTAATGAGCAGTTCTTC. It codes for CSARLPIAGGLSNEQFF.

This clonotype was picked up a small number of times. The chain joins TRBV7-2 to TRBJ2-5; possible D gene TRBD2, 5 bases. Per the germline V gene, CDR1 is SGHTA and CDR2 is FQGNSA. Between the trimmed V and J ends, which lost 3 bases and 4 bases, there was a span of 15 bases. CDR3 size: 15 residues. The CDR3 DNA reads TGTGCCAGCAGCTTTCCTAGCTACTCCATAGAGACCCAGTACTTC. Its protein product is CASSFPSYSIETQYF.

The genes are TRBV7-8 and TRBJ2-1; TRBD1 matches at 8 bases. The germline V gene encodes CDR1 SGHVS and CDR2 FQNEAQ. The junction had 10 bases not matched to a gene; V was cut back by 5 bases and J by 7 bases. This CDR3 contains 15 residues. CDR3 DNA sequence: TGTGCCAGCAGCCCCACTCGGACAGGGCTGAATGAGCAGTTCTTC. Translating it yields CASSPTRTGLNEQFF.

The chain combines TRBV29-1 with TRBJ2-3; D remains ambiguous. The CDR3 spans 13 residues. Between the trimmed V and J ends, which lost 8 bases and 3 bases, there was a span of 15 bases. Germline assignment: CDR1 SQVTM and CDR2 ANQGSEA. The CDR3 sequence: CSPTRLLTDTQYF. The CDR3 nucleotides are TGCAGCCCAACCAGGCTTTTGACAGATACGCAGTATTTT.

The chain is built from TRBV6-6 and TRBJ2-7, with TRBD1 matching 10 bases. The V gene end was trimmed by 4 bases and the J gene end by 3 bases; junction bases not matched to a gene: 6. Germline V gene data show CDR1 as MNHNY and CDR2 as SVGAGI (reference sequence). The CDR3 has 15 amino acids. This CDR3 is CASSWPGQGIYEQYF. Here the CDR3 DNA reads TGTGCCAGCAGTTGGCCGGGACAGGGGATCTACGAGCAGTACTTC.

With respect to this clonotype: Compared with germline, one end of the junction differs, possibly owing to a read error. The chain has TRBV27 and TRBJ2-5; TRBD1 matches 9 bases. CDR1 and CDR2 (germline): MNHEY, SMNVEV (reference sequence). The CDR3 is 16 amino acids. CDR3 amino acids: CASSYTPDRGQEAQYF. CDR3 bases: TGTGCCAGCAGTTATACCCCGGACAGGGGCCAAGAGGCCCAGTACTTC.

The table lists this clonotype with a few counts. The gene calls are TRBV7-9 and TRBJ1-2; 8 bases line up with TRBD1. Trimming at V came to 2 bases and at J to 4 bases, leaving 6 bases not matched to a gene. The length of the CDR3 is 15 residues. The germline V gene has CDR1 SEHNR and CDR2 FQNEAQ (reference sequence). The CDR3, as DNA: TGTGCCAGCAGCTTATTGCCGGGGACAGGCTATGGCTACACCTTC. Translated, it gives CASSLLPGTGYGYTF.

As DNA, the CDR3 is TGTGCCAGCAGTTTATCGATAGGGGGCCCTATTAGGACCCAGTACTTC. Residues: CASSLSIGGPIRTQYF. The chain couples TRBV27 to TRBJ2-5, with TRBD1 matching 7 bases. The CDR3 loop spans 16 amino acids. Unmatched junction bases numbered 11, after V lost 0 bases and J lost 7 bases. Germline V lookup: CDR1 MNHEY, CDR2 SMNVEV (reference sequence).

The CDR3 coding sequence is TGCAGCGTTAGAAATAGCGGGGCTCAAGAGACCCAGTACTTC. Its translation is CSVRNSGAQETQYF. The chain joins TRBV29-1 to TRBJ2-5; TRBD2 matches at 8 bases. Germline-derived CDR1 and CDR2 are SQVTM and ANQGSEA. The CDR3 loop spans 14 amino acids. The junction had 7 bases not matched to a gene; V was cut back by 5 bases and J by 2 bases.

The chain joins TRBV6-1 to TRBJ1-5; 9 positions match TRBD1. The CDR3 contains 18 residues. Trimming cost V 6 bases and J 4 bases; bases outside gene matches: 16. Germline CDR1 reads MNHNS; CDR2 reads SASEGT. The CDR3 spells CASSVVAPGTGNNQPQHF. The DNA for the CDR3 is TGTGCCAGCAGCGTCGTGGCCCCGGGGACAGGGAATAATCAGCCCCAGCATTTT.

This clonotype was counted between two and nine times. CDR3 bases: TGTGCCAGCAGCTTATGGGACCACAATGAGCAGTTCTTC. Residues: CASSLWDHNEQFF. The chain recombines TRBV7-3 with TRBJ2-1; D might be TRBD1 or TRBD2, each matching 5 bases. There are 13 residues in the CDR3. Germline loops: CDR1 SGHTA, CDR2 FQGTGA. V lost 2 bases, J lost 5 bases, and 7 bases lay in between. The whole variable domain, filled in from reference TRBV7-3 and TRBJ2-1, reads GAGVSQTPSNKVTEKGKYVELRCDPISGHTALYWYRQSLGQGPEFLIYFQGTGAADDSGLPNDRFFAVRPEGSVSTLKIQRTERGDSAVYLCASSLWDHNEQFFGPGTRLTVL.

The genes are TRBV7-9 and TRBJ2-5; D may be TRBD2 (6 bases). Germline V lookup: CDR1 SEHNR, CDR2 FQNEAQ (reference sequence). Between the trimmed V and J ends, which lost 1 base and 1 base, there was a span of 10 bases. The CDR3 sequence is 15 residues long. CDR3 amino acids: CASSLVGGIQETQYF. The CDR3 nucleotides are TGTGCCAGCAGCTTAGTTGGCGGGATCCAAGAGACCCAGTACTTC.

The chain joins TRBV20-1 to TRBJ2-1; 7 bases map to TRBD2. Unmatched junction bases numbered 15, after V lost 6 bases and J lost 7 bases. Germline V CDR1 and CDR2: DFQATT, SNEGSKA (reference sequence). The CDR3 loop spans 15 amino acids. CDR3 coding DNA: TGCAGTGCACGACGGATCAGCGGGAACAAGAATGAGCAGTTCTTC. Residues: CSARRISGNKNEQFF.

This chain connects TRBV7-7 to TRBJ2-2, with D hard to call. The CDR3 is made up of 15 amino acids. V lost 1 base to trimming and J lost 4 bases, with 10 bases between them. Germline loops: CDR1 SSHAT, CDR2 FNYEAQ (reference sequence). Here the CDR3 DNA reads TGTGCCAGCAGCTTAGGTGAAGGTTTCACCGGGGAGCTGTTTTTT. The encoded protein is CASSLGEGFTGELFF. Combining the CDR3 with reference TRBV7-7 and TRBJ2-2 gives the whole variable domain GAGVSQSPRYKVTKRGQDVTLRCDPISSHATLYWYQQALGQGPEFLTYFNYEAQPDKSGLPSDRFSAERPEGSISTLTIQRTEQRDSAMYRCASSLGEGFTGELFFGEGSRLTVL.

The CDR3 DNA reads TGTGCCAGCAGTGAGGGGGCTAGCGGGAGTGAGACCCAGTACTTC. It translates to CASSEGASGSETQYF. V and J are TRBV6-1 and TRBJ2-7; 10 nucleotides line up with TRBD2. The J call could be wrong; TRBJ2-5 is a better fit for the DNA end. The germline gives CDR1 MNHNS, CDR2 SASEGT. There are 15 residues in the CDR3.

The genes are TRBV12-3 or TRBV12-4 and TRBJ2-2, with 7 bases matching TRBD2. The trim removed 3 bases at V and 4 bases at J, leaving 8 bases unmatched. The CDR3 runs to 16 residues. The DNA of the CDR3 is TGTGCCAGCAGTTTGTTCGGGGGAGGGAGCACCGGGGAGCTGTTTTTT. Translating gives CASSLFGGGSTGELFF.

This clonotype was counted a few times. The J gene is TRBJ2-3, the V gene TRBV6-5, with 7 nucleotides matching TRBD2. With 2 bases clipped from V and 6 bases from J, the junction kept 11 bases outside the gene matches. The CDR3 has 16 amino acids. The germline gives CDR1 MNHEY, CDR2 SVGAGI. CDR3 DNA: TGTGCCAGCAGTTACCTGGGAGCGGGGCGGGTGGATACGCAGTATTTT. Translation gives CASSYLGAGRVDTQYF.

This sequence joins TRBV5-1 and TRBJ2-1; no clear D gene. V lost 0 bases to trimming and J lost 2 bases, with 12 bases between them. The germline V gene encodes CDR1 SGHRS and CDR2 YFSETQ. This CDR3 comprises 16 residues. Here the CDR3 DNA reads TGCGCCAGCAGCTTGGCCACCGCGGAAACCTACAATGAGCAGTTCTTC. Translating gives CASSLATAETYNEQFF.

The chain has TRBV7-8 and TRBJ2-6; the match to TRBD1 covers 7 bases. The J segment lost 13 bases and the V segment lost 3 bases, leaving 6 bases of the junction unmatched. The CDR3 totals 13 residues. Germline V lookup: CDR1 SGHVS, CDR2 FQNEAQ. This chain's CDR3 is CASSFTGDTVLTF. The DNA of the CDR3 is TGTGCCAGCAGCTTTACAGGGGATACAGTCCTGACTTTC.

The V call is TRBV11-2, the J call TRBJ2-7; possible D gene TRBD2, 5 bases. Trimming cost V 5 bases and J 2 bases, with 16 bases left between them. Germline CDR1 reads SGHAT; CDR2 reads FQNNGV. This CDR3 is built from 15 residues. Here the CDR3 DNA reads TGTGCCAGCAGCCAAGGTAGCGCGGAAGCCTACGAGCAGTACTTC. It specifies CASSQGSAEAYEQYF. The entire variable domain, with the rest obtained from reference TRBV11-2 and TRBJ2-7, is as follows: EAGVAQSPRYKIIEKRQSVAFWCNPISGHATLYWYQQILGQGPKLLIQFQNNGVVDDSQLPKDRFSAERLKGVDSTLKIQPAKLEDSAVYLCASSQGSAEAYEQYFGPGTRLTVT.

V and J are TRBV7-9 and TRBJ1-2; 7 bases are shared with TRBD1. This CDR3 spans 13 amino acids. V lost 5 bases, J lost 3 bases, and 3 bases stayed unmatched. Germline V gives CDR1 SEHNR, CDR2 FQNEAQ (reference sequence). The CDR3 spells CASSGGQYYGYTF. The CDR3 DNA sequence: TGTGCCAGCAGCGGGGGACAGTACTATGGCTACACCTTC.